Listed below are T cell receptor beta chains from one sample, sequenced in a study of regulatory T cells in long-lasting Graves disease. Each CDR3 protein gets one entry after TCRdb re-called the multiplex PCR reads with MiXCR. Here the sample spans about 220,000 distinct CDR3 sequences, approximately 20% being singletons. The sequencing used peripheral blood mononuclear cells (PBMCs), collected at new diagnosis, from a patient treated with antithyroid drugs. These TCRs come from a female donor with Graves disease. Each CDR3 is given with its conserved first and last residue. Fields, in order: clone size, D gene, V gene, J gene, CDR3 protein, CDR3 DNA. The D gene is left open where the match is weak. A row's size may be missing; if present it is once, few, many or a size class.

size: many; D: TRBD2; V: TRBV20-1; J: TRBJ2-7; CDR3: CSARGLAGESSYEQYF; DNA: TGCAGTGCTAGGGGACTAGCGGGAGAGAGCTCCTACGAGCAGTACTTC
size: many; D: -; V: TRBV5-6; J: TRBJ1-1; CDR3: CASSLGFYTEAFF; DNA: TGTGCCAGCAGCTTGGGCTTTTACACTGAAGCTTTCTTT
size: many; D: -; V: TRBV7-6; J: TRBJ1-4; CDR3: CASSPDRGKSEKLFF; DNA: TGTGCCAGCAGCCCAGATCGGGGCAAAAGTGAAAAACTGTTTTTT
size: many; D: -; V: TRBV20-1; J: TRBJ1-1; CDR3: CSAHRGTEAFF; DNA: TGCAGTGCCCATCGGGGAACTGAAGCTTTCTTT
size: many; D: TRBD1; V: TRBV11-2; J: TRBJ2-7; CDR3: CASSSDRGRFYEQYF; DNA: TGTGCCAGCAGTTCTGACAGGGGGCGATTCTACGAGCAGTACTTC
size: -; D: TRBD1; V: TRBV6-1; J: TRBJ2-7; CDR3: CASSEGDSSYEQYF; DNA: TGTGCCAGCAGTGAAGGGGACAGCTCCTACGAGCAGTACTTC
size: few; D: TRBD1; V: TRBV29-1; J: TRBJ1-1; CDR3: CSGGQMNTEAFF; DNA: TGCAGCGGGGGACAGATGAACACTGAAGCTTTCTTT
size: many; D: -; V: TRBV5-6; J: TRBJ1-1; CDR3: CASSLTEEAFF; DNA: TGTGCCAGCAGCTTGACTGAAGAAGCTTTCTTT
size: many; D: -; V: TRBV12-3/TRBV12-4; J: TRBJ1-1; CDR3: CASSSSGDRGEAFF; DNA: TGTGCCAGCAGTTCCTCAGGGGACCGGGGTGAAGCTTTCTTT
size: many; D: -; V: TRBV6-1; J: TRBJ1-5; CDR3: CASSDRENQPQHF; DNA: TGTGCCAGCAGTGACAGGGAGAATCAGCCCCAGCATTTT
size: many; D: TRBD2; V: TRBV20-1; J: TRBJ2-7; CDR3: CSASELAGGEQYF; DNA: TGCAGTGCTAGTGAGCTAGCGGGAGGCGAGCAGTACTTC
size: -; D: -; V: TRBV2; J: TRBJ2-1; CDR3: CASSERTISANEQFF; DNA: TGTGCCAGCAGTGAAAGGACTATATCGGCCAATGAGCAGTTCTTC
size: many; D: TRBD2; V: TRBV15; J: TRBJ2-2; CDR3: CATSRDWGLQTGELFF; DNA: TGTGCCACCAGCAGAGATTGGGGACTACAGACCGGGGAGCTGTTTTTT
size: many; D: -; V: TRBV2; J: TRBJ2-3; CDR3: CASRMDTDTQYF; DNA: TGTGCCAGCAGGATGGACACAGATACGCAGTATTTT
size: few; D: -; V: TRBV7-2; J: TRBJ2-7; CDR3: CASSLESGVVSYEQYF; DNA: TGTGCCAGCAGCTTAGAATCCGGTGTTGTGTCCTACGAGCAGTACTTC
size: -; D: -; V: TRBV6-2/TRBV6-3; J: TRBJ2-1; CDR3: CASTGQIYNEQFF; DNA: TGTGCCAGCACAGGGCAGATTTACAATGAGCAGTTCTTC
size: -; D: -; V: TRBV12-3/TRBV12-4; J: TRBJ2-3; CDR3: CASKGRRSADTQYF; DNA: TGTGCCAGCAAGGGGAGGAGAAGTGCAGATACGCAGTATTTT
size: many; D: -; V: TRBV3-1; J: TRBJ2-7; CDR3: CASSQAGGTVEQYF; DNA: TGTGCCAGCAGCCAAGCAGGAGGGACAGTCGAGCAGTACTTC
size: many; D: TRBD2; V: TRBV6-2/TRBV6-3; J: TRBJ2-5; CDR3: CASSSGGAGEETQYF; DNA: TGTGCCAGCAGTTCCGGGGGGGCCGGGGAAGAGACCCAGTACTTC
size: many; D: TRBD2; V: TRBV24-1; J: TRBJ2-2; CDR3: CATSDAGTSVKALGELFF; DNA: TGTGCCACCAGTGATGCCGGGACTAGCGTCAAGGCGCTCGGGGAGCTGTTTTTT
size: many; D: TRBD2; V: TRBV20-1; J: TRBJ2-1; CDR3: CSASLTSGYNEQFF; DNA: TGCAGTGCTAGTTTGACTAGCGGGTACAATGAGCAGTTCTTC
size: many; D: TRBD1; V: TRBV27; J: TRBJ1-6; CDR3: CASRGTDNSPLHF; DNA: TGTGCCAGCAGGGGGACAGATAATTCACCCCTCCACTTT
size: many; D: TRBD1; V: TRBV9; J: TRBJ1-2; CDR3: CASSPRQGSYTF; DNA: TGTGCCAGCAGCCCTAGACAGGGGAGCTACACCTTC
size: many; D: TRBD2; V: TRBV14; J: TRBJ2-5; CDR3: CASSQGWTSGGGETQYF; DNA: TGTGCCAGCAGCCAAGGTTGGACTAGCGGAGGGGGAGAGACCCAGTACTTC
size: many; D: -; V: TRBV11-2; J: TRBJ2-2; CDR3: CASSPAVAYTGELFF; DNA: TGTGCCAGCAGCCCGGCGGTAGCGTATACCGGGGAGCTGTTTTTT
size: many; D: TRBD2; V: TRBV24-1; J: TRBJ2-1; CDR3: CATSDSATSSWNEQFF; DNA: TGTGCCACCAGTGATTCCGCGACTAGCTCTTGGAATGAGCAGTTCTTC
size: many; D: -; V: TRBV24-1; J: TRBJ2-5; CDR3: CATSGGLETQYF; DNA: TGTGCCACCAGTGGGGGCCTAGAGACCCAGTACTTC
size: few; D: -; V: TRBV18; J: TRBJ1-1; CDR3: CASSRGPTDTEAFF; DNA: TGTGCCAGCTCACGGGGGCCGACGGACACTGAAGCTTTCTTT
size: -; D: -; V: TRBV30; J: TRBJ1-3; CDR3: CGWRAGLSAGNTIYF; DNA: TGTGGCTGGAGAGCGGGACTGAGCGCTGGAAACACCATATATTTT
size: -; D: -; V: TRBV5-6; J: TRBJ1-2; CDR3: CASSLGRRNYGYTF; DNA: TGTGCCAGCAGCCTGGGACGGCGAAACTATGGCTACACCTTC
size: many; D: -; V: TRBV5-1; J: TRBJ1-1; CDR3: CASSLARQTEAFF; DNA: TGCGCCAGCAGCTTGGCCCGACAGACTGAAGCTTTCTTT
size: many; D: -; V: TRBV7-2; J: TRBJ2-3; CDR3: CASSLGTDHGDTQYF; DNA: TGTGCCAGCAGCTTAGGGACGGATCATGGGGATACGCAGTATTTT
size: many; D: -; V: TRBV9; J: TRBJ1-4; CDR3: CASSADAPGRGYEKLFF; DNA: TGTGCCAGCAGCGCTGACGCTCCAGGGCGAGGCTATGAAAAACTGTTTTTT
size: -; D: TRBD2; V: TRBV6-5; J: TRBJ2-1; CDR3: CASSSSGRVHNEQFF; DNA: TGTGCCAGCAGTTCGAGCGGGAGGGTCCACAATGAGCAGTTCTTC
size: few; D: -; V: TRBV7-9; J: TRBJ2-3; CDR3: CASSFRLDTQYF; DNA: TGTGCCAGCAGCTTCCGATTAGATACGCAGTATTTT
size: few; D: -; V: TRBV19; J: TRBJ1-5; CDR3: CASSMAPSYSNQPQHF; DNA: TGTGCCAGTAGTATGGCCCCCTCTTATAGCAATCAGCCCCAGCATTTT
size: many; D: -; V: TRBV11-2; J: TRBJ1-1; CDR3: CASSLRDTNTEAFF; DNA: TGTGCCAGCAGCTTAAGGGACACGAACACTGAAGCTTTCTTT
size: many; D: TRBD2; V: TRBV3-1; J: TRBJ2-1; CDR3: CASSHSTSGSPNEQFF; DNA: TGTGCCAGCAGCCACTCGACTAGCGGGAGCCCCAATGAGCAGTTCTTC
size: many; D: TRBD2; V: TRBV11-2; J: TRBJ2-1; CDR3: CASSLERAGGLPYNEQFF; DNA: TGTGCCAGCAGCTTAGAAAGGGCGGGAGGACTCCCCTACAATGAGCAGTTCTTC
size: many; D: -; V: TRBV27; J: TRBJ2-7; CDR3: CASSLSRGVGMFEQYF; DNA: TGTGCCAGCAGTTTATCGAGGGGGGTCGGGATGTTCGAGCAGTACTTC
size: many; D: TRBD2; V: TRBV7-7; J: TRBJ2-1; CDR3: CASSSWTSGRDEQFF; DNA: TGTGCTAGCAGCTCTTGGACTAGCGGGAGGGATGAGCAGTTCTTC
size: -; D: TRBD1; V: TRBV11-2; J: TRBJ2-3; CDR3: CASSSRTGGEADTQYF; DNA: TGTGCCAGCAGCTCAAGGACAGGGGGAGAGGCAGATACGCAGTATTTT
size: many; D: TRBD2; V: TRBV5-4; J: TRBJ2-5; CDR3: CASSPRRTSGQETQYF; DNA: TGTGCCAGCAGCCCGCGACGGACTAGCGGACAAGAGACCCAGTACTTC
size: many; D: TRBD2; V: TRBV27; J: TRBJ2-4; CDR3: CASSDTTGLLVHF; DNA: TGTGCCAGCAGTGACACAACGGGACTACTCGTCCACTTC
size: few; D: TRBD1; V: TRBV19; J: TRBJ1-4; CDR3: CASSSETGAINEKLFF; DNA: TGTGCCAGTAGTAGCGAGACAGGGGCTATTAATGAAAAACTGTTTTTT
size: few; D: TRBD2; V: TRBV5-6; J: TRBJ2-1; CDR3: CASSLTLAGGYNEQFF; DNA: TGTGCCAGCAGCTTGACCCTAGCGGGAGGTTACAATGAGCAGTTCTTC
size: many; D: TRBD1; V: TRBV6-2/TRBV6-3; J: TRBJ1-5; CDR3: CASSYGQGRQPQHF; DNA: TGTGCCAGCAGTTACGGACAGGGACGGCAGCCCCAGCATTTT
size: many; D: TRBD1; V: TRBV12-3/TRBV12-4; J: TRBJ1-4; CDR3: CASTRGGTGTQIGEKLFF; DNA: TGTGCCAGCACCAGGGGGGGGACAGGGACACAGATAGGTGAAAAACTGTTTTTT
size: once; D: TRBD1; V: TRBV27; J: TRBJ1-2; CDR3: CASSFRGFGYTF; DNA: TGTGCCAGCAGTTTCAGGGGGTTTGGCTACACCTTC
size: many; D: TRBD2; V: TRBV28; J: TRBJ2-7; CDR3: CASSSLSAGPGEQYF; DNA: TGTGCCAGCAGTTCCTTATCAGCGGGACCGGGCGAGCAGTACTTC
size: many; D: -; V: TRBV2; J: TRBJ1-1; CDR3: CASIPLQGVEAFF; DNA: TGTGCCAGCATCCCACTCCAGGGTGTTGAAGCTTTCTTT
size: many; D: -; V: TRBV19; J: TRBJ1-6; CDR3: CASQQGWYSPLHF; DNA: TGTGCCAGTCAACAGGGATGGTACTCACCCCTCCACTTT
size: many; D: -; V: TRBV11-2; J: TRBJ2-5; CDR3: CASRFTGRQETQYF; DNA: TGTGCCAGCAGATTTACAGGCCGTCAAGAGACCCAGTACTTC
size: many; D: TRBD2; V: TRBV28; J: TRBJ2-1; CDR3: CASSRPGLAGNEQFF; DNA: TGTGCCAGCAGCCGCCCGGGACTAGCGGGAAATGAGCAGTTCTTC
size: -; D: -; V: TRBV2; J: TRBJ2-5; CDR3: CASNRRKILQETQYF; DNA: TGTGCCAGCAACCGACGGAAAATACTCCAAGAGACCCAGTACTTC